Listed here are 15 T cell receptor beta chains from one sample, sequenced in a study of T-cell memory formation after mild COVID-19. A single record per CDR3 protein comes from TCRdb applying MiXCR to the 5' RACE reads. The data contain 550,000 to 650,000 distinct CDR3 sequences, roughly a sixth of them singletons. Sequenced material: PBMCs or a T cell subset sorted from them (not recorded which). These receptors all stem from an adult woman who had mild COVID-19 (a few samples of this study predate the infection). Cell type and time point are not known.

The rearrangement links TRBV19 to TRBJ1-1; D gene uncertain. The germline V gene encodes CDR1 LNHDA and CDR2 SQIVND (reference sequence). V shed 4 bases and J shed 0 bases, with 15 bases lying between them. CDR3 size: 16 residues. CDR3 residues: CASSTQAPVLNTEAFF. The CDR3 DNA is TGTGCCAGTAGTACCCAGGCCCCGGTATTGAACACTGAAGCTTTCTTT.

There are a few counts of this clonotype. This chain connects TRBV7-2 to TRBJ2-7, with TRBD2 matching 8 bases. Losses at the gene ends were 3 bases for V and 4 bases for J; bases not matched to a gene: 5. Germline loops: CDR1 SGHTA, CDR2 FQGNSA. The CDR3 loop spans 14 amino acids. The CDR3 sequence is CASSFTGGPYEQYF. The CDR3 DNA sequence: TGTGCCAGCAGCTTCACGGGAGGGCCGTACGAGCAGTACTTC.

The chain has TRBV5-8 and TRBJ1-2; the match to TRBD1 covers 9 bases. Germline V gene sequence: CDR1 SGHTS, CDR2 YDEGEE. With V trimmed by 5 bases and J by 2 bases, 7 bases remained unmatched. The CDR3 is 15 amino acids. The CDR3 DNA reads as TGTGCCAGCAGAAGGACAGGGGTCGGGAACTATGGCTACACCTTC. As protein: CASRRTGVGNYGYTF. The full variable domain, in which reference TRBV5-8 and TRBJ1-2 provide the parts outside the CDR3, is EAGVTQSPTHLIKTRGQQATLRCSPISGHTSVYWYQQALGLGLQFLLWYDEGEERNRGNFPPRFSGRQFPNYSSELNVNALELEDSALYLCASRRTGVGNYGYTFGSGTRLTVV.

The rearrangement uses TRBV25-1 and TRBJ1-2; 9 nucleotides align to TRBD1. Trimming at V came to 3 bases and at J to 4 bases, leaving 0 bases not matched to a gene. Looked up from germline, CDR1 is MGHDK and CDR2 is SYGVNS. The CDR3 is made up of 13 amino acids. CDR3 in amino acids: CASSETGGYGYTF. Written as DNA, the CDR3 is TGTGCCAGCAGTGAGACAGGGGGCTATGGCTACACCTTC.

In its sample, this clonotype was seen many times. The rearrangement links TRBV7-9 to TRBJ1-5; D not certain. V lost 2 bases to trimming and J lost 2 bases, with 10 bases between them. The CDR3 has 15 amino acids. CDR1 and CDR2 from the germline V gene are SEHNR and FQNEAQ (reference sequence). The chain's CDR3 is CASSLSIGGNQPQHF. CDR3 coding DNA: TGTGCCAGCAGCTTATCTATCGGGGGCAATCAGCCCCAGCATTTT.

V and J are TRBV5-1 and TRBJ2-7, with a possible D match to TRBD2 (6 bases). Germline V CDR1 and CDR2: SGHRS, YFSETQ. The V end was cut by 4 bases, the J end by 3 bases, with 17 bases between. CDR3 length: 15 amino acids. CDR3 sequence (DNA): TGCGCCAGCAGCAAAGAACCGGGACTGAGCTACGAGCAGTACTTC. Translation gives CASSKEPGLSYEQYF.

The chain combines TRBV18 with TRBJ1-2; possibly TRBD1 for D (6 bases). Germline CDR1 reads KGHSH; CDR2 reads LQKENI. Trimming removed 1 base from V and 5 bases from J, with 11 bases in between. CDR3 length: 14 residues. This CDR3 reads CASSPQEGGYGYTF. In DNA form, the CDR3 reads TGTGCCAGCTCACCACAAGAGGGGGGTTATGGCTACACCTTC.

The sample holds a few counts of this clonotype. The chain couples TRBV6-2 or TRBV6-3 to TRBJ2-3; TRBD2 agrees at 11 bases. This CDR3 comprises 17 residues. Germline V CDR1 and CDR2: MNHEY, SVGEGT. The V segment lost 6 bases and the J segment 5 bases; nucleotides outside the gene matches: 13. The chain's CDR3 is CASSSGTSGNLRDTQYF. CDR3 nucleotide sequence: TGTGCCAGCAGCTCCGGGACTAGCGGAAACCTCAGAGATACGCAGTATTTT.

The table lists this clonotype with a few counts. The chain couples TRBV24-1 to TRBJ2-5; D call uncertain. CDR3 size: 13 residues. Per the germline V gene, CDR1 is KGHDR and CDR2 is SFDVKD. Trimming removed 4 bases from V and 0 bases from J, with 5 bases in between. The CDR3 is CATSETYQETQYF. CDR3 in DNA: TGTGCCACCAGTGAGACTTACCAAGAGACCCAGTACTTC.

The sample holds a few counts of this clonotype. The chain couples TRBV7-2 to TRBJ1-3; 7 bases line up with TRBD1. The J segment lost 0 bases and the V segment lost 2 bases, leaving 4 bases of the junction unmatched. Germline V CDR1 and CDR2: SGHTA, FQGNSA. This CDR3 spans 16 amino acids. The CDR3 nucleotides are TGTGCCAGCAGCTTATCGCAGGGGGGCTCTGGAAACACCATATATTTT. Translating gives CASSLSQGGSGNTIYF.

This clonotype was observed at least ten times. The chain combines TRBV18 with TRBJ1-2, with D perhaps matching TRBD1 (5 bases). The germline CDR1 and CDR2 sequences are KGHSH and LQKENI. Trimming took off 3 bases at V and 8 bases at J, with 10 bases between the two ends. This CDR3 is 12 amino acids long. This CDR3 is CASSPDISGYTF. The DNA of the CDR3 is TGTGCCAGCTCACCGGACATTTCGGGCTACACCTTC.

This clonotype has more than one count but fewer than ten. The genes are TRBV29-1 and TRBJ1-1; D might be TRBD1 (6 bases). V was pared by 6 bases and J by 4 bases, with 15 bases between. The germline V gene has CDR1 SQVTM and CDR2 ANQGSEA. The CDR3 sequence is 13 residues long. For the CDR3, the DNA is TGCAGCGTCGCGGGGGCGCAGAGCACTGAAGCTTTCTTT. This encodes CSVAGAQSTEAFF.

This clonotype was observed a few times. This sequence joins TRBV7-6 and TRBJ2-2; D is ambiguous. V was trimmed by 0 bases and J by 6 bases, leaving 11 bases between them. The CDR3 has 15 amino acids. CDR1 is SGHVS, CDR2 FNYEAQ, per germline. The CDR3 region is CASSLASGRPGELFF. CDR3 coding DNA: TGTGCCAGCAGCTTAGCCTCTGGGCGTCCCGGGGAGCTGTTTTTT.

This clonotype was seen only a few times. This chain uses TRBV7-9 with TRBJ1-6; tentatively, D is TRBD1 (5 bases). This CDR3 comprises 18 residues. V was pared by 2 bases and J by 8 bases, with 22 bases between. The germline V gene encodes CDR1 SEHNR and CDR2 FQNEAQ (reference sequence). This CDR3 is CASSLSRGGISMDSPLHF. The DNA of the CDR3 is TGTGCCAGCAGCTTAAGTAGGGGCGGAATCTCTATGGATTCACCCCTCCACTTT.

This clonotype was found a few times. This sequence joins TRBV6-2 or TRBV6-3 and TRBJ2-5, with no clear D. Germline CDR1 reads MNHEY; CDR2 reads SVGEGT. The ends were cut back, 5 bases at V and 5 bases at J, with 9 bases in the middle. The CDR3 spans 12 residues. The CDR3 sequence: CASSDHWETQYF. CDR3 sequence (DNA): TGTGCCAGCAGTGACCACTGGGAGACCCAGTACTTC.